These 13 T cell receptor beta chains originate from one sample sequenced in a study of T-cell reconstitution after alpha-beta-depleted transplantation in children. Preparation of the TCRbeta library was carried out with unique molecular identifiers. TCRdb redid the calling of the PCR reads with MiXCR, one entry per CDR3 protein. The table shows 500,000 or so distinct CDR3 sequences, with around a third occurring only once. The sample here was PBMCs from the stem cell graft donor, taken from the stem cell graft. These receptors were obtained from a human donor who donated a stem cell graft to a child with aplastic anemia.

CDR3 residues: CAISGSGQISYNEQFF. The CDR3 DNA sequence: TGTGCCATCAGTGGATCTGGACAGATCTCCTACAATGAGCAGTTCTTC. V and J are TRBV10-3 and TRBJ2-1; D is possibly TRBD1 (6 bases). CDR3 length: 16 residues. The ends were cut back, 4 bases at V and 0 bases at J, with 13 bases in the middle. Germline CDR1 is ENHRY and CDR2 is SYGVKD.

The genes are TRBV7-6 and TRBJ1-1; perhaps TRBD1 as D (5 bases). Trimming stripped 7 bases from V and 0 bases from J, with 9 bases between. From germline, CDR1 is SGHVS and CDR2 FNYEAQ. This CDR3 is built from 13 residues. The CDR3, as DNA: TGTGCCAGCAAGGGGTTTATGAACACTGAAGCTTTCTTT. Amino acids: CASKGFMNTEAFF.

CDR3 sequence reads: CASRTTVTPYEQYF. Here the CDR3 DNA reads TGTGCCAGCAGGACGACAGTCACTCCCTACGAGCAGTACTTC. The rearrangement links TRBV11-2 to TRBJ2-7, with D tentatively TRBD1 (5 bases). The CDR3 is made up of 14 amino acids. The ends were cut back, 6 bases at V and 2 bases at J, with 14 bases in the middle. Germline V gene sequence: CDR1 SGHAT, CDR2 FQNNGV.

CDR3: CASSPQGLTHKNTEAFF. The CDR3, as DNA: TGTGCCAGCTCACCCCAGGGCCTTACACACAAGAACACTGAAGCTTTCTTT. The chain uses TRBV18 and TRBJ1-1; weak D call: TRBD1 (5 bases). The germline V gene encodes CDR1 KGHSH and CDR2 LQKENI. This CDR3 spans 17 amino acids. Trimming shortened V by 3 bases and J by 1 base, and 18 bases separated the two germline ends.

The chain joins TRBV2 to TRBJ2-7; unclear D gene. The CDR3 is 14 amino acids. V lost 7 bases and J lost 0, with 13 bases in between. Germline values: CDR1 SNHLY, CDR2 FYNNEI. The CDR3 DNA is TGTGCCAGCAAGGTAGCTTTAACCTCCTACGAGCAGTACTTC. Translated: CASKVALTSYEQYF.

The sample holds a few counts of this clonotype. The chain links TRBV7-9 to TRBJ1-4; 8 nucleotides align to TRBD1. CDR1 is SEHNR, CDR2 FQNEAQ, per germline (reference sequence). With V trimmed by 5 bases and J by 3 bases, 11 bases remained unmatched. This CDR3 contains 17 residues. This CDR3 reads CASSLDRARGANEKLFF. In DNA form, the CDR3 reads TGTGCCAGCAGCCTGGACAGGGCACGAGGGGCTAATGAAAAACTGTTTTTT.

This clonotype has just a few counts. The chain is built from TRBV12-3 or TRBV12-4 and TRBJ1-1; D gene unclear. The ends were cut back, 5 bases at V and 4 bases at J, with 26 bases in the middle. CDR3 length: 18 residues. The DNA for the CDR3 is TGTGCCAGCAGTCGCCCCGGGCACCCGGTGGTAAGCGGCACTGAAGCTTTCTTT. As protein: CASSRPGHPVVSGTEAFF.

This clonotype was picked up a small number of times. The J gene is TRBJ2-5, the V gene TRBV12-3 or TRBV12-4, with a tentative D call TRBD2 (5 bases). CDR3 size: 13 residues. The ends were cut back, 2 bases at V and 2 bases at J, with 6 bases in the middle. The CDR3 sequence is CASSLSGQETQYF. CDR3 sequence (DNA): TGTGCCAGCAGTTTATCGGGGCAAGAGACCCAGTACTTC.

A few counts support this clonotype. V gene TRBV5-6 combines with J gene TRBJ2-3, with unresolved D. Trimming removed 3 bases from V and 7 bases from J, with 12 bases in between. Germline loops: CDR1 SGHDT, CDR2 YYEEEE. The CDR3 spans 13 residues. The CDR3 DNA reads as TGTGCCAGCAGCTCGACTGTGGTAAATACGCAGTATTTT. Translated, it gives CASSSTVVNTQYF.

The V and J genes are TRBV27 and TRBJ1-1; D remains unclear. The CDR3 runs to 17 residues. The V gene's germline CDR1 is MNHEY and CDR2 SMNVEV (reference sequence). Trimming pared 3 bases from V and 0 bases from J, leaving 17 bases between. Written as DNA, the CDR3 is TGTGCCAGCAGTTTTTTGGGAGGCAGGAAAATGAACACTGAAGCTTTCTTT. Its protein product is CASSFLGGRKMNTEAFF.

The rearrangement links TRBV28 to TRBJ2-2; TRBD1 matches 7 bases. CDR1 MDHEN and CDR2 SYDVKM come from the germline V gene. The CDR3 loop spans 12 amino acids. The V and J ends lost 7 bases and 6 bases, in that order; junction bases with no gene match: 2. CDR3 in amino acids: CASKQGPGELFF. The CDR3 DNA reads TGTGCCAGCAAACAGGGGCCCGGGGAGCTGTTTTTT.

The table lists this clonotype with a few counts. The V and J genes are TRBV29-1 and TRBJ2-7; 9 nucleotides match TRBD2. Trimming cost V 4 bases and J 3 bases; bases outside gene matches: 10. CDR3 length equals 15 residues. Germline CDR1 and CDR2: SQVTM and ANQGSEA. For the CDR3, the DNA is TGCAGCGTTGGATTGTCTGCGGGAGGGGGCTACGAGCAGTACTTC. This sequence encodes CSVGLSAGGGYEQYF.

This clonotype occurred a few times. The CDR3 sequence is CASSDWTGYSYEQYV. In DNA, the CDR3 is TGTGCCAGCAGTGACTGGACAGGATACTCCTACGAGCAGTACGTC. This chain uses TRBV6-1 with TRBJ2-7, with TRBD1 identical over 7 bases. The V gene's germline CDR1 is MNHNS and CDR2 SASEGT. Germline trimming cut 3 bases from V and 0 bases from J; bases unmatched to any gene: 5. This CDR3 is built from 15 residues.